This record covers a single T cell receptor beta chain. Its cognate antigen is unknown. The sample belongs to a study of breast tumors, draining lymph nodes, adjacent tissues. Broader study findings: Tumor TCR diversity was below lymph nodes but above nontumor tissue.

The lymph nodes were axillary draining lymph nodes from breast cancer patients. TCRdb re-called the multiplex PCR reads through MiXCR, storing one row per CDR3 protein. The data show approximately 200,000 distinct CDR3 sequences, with around a third seen just once and around 4.4% held by the top ten. With 2 bases clipped from V and 7 bases from J, the junction kept 8 bases outside the gene matches. This CDR3 has 15 amino acids. Germline CDR1 reads DFQATT; CDR2 reads SNEGSKA (reference sequence). The sequence derives from a female donor with breast cancer. Some clones in this sample may be carry-over from other donors' samples. V is TRBV20-1 and J is TRBJ1-6; TRBD1 matches 7 bases. Input material: axillary lymph node tissue. The CDR3 sequence is CSARPPGQTNSPLHF. CDR3 coding DNA: TGCAGTGCTAGACCTCCGGGACAGACAAATTCACCCCTCCACTTT.